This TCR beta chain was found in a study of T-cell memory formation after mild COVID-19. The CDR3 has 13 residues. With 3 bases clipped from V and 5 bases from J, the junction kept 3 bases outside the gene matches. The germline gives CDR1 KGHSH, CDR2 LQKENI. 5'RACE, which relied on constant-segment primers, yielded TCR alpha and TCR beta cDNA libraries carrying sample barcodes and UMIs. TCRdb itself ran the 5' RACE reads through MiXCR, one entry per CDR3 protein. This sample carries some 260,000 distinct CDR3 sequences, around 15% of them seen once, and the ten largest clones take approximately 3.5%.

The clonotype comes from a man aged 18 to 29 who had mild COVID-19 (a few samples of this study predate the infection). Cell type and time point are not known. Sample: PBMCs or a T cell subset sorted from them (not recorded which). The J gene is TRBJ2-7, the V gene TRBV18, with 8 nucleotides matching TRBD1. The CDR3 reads CASSPTGDHEQYV. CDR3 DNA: TGTGCCAGCTCACCGACAGGGGACCACGAGCAGTACGTC.